This TCR beta chain was identified during a study of T cell clones after liver transplantation. The CDR3 runs to 14 residues. The V gene end was trimmed by 5 bases and the J gene end by 6 bases; junction bases not matched to a gene: 7. CDR1 and CDR2 (germline): LNHDA, SQIVND (reference sequence). This table comes from immunoSEQ multiplex PCR, and its TCRdb copy is limited to in-frame clones, with some not included. The sample carries fewer than 65,000 clones, roughly nine tenths recorded once. The chain combines TRBV19 with TRBJ2-7; TRBD1 aligns across 10 bases. Here the sequenced sample was CD8+ T cells from blood, taken 12 months after liver transplant. This clonotype originated in a human patient who received a liver transplant. Some T cells here may be from the graft donor. CDR3 DNA: TGTGCCAGTAGTCCCGGGACAGGGGTTTTCGAGCAGTACTTC. This gives the protein CASSPGTGVFEQYF.